The 6 T cell receptor beta chains given below trace back to one sample, sequenced in a study of beta chain features in type 1 diabetes. The study, taken as a whole, reports: Type 1 diabetes patients had TCRB CDR3s that were shorter (moderately but significantly so) in all four CD4+ subsets.

Reverse transcription of all isolated RNA meant that expressed TCRB transcripts were sequenced. The method was immunoSEQ multiplex PCR; TCRdb's version includes in-frame clones alone and lacks a portion of them. The data contain about 650,000 clones, approximately 13% of them seen just once; the ten biggest clones take up around 0.12%. No antigens are known for them. The source material was naive CD4+ T cells from blood. These TCRs come from a man in his thirties or forties with type 1 diabetes.

Only a few counts were recorded for this clone. V usage is TRBV2 and J usage is TRBJ1-5; D gene ambiguous. There are 17 residues in the CDR3. The V and J ends lost 6 bases and 3 bases respectively, with 21 bases between them. Germline V gene lookup returns CDR1 SNHLY and CDR2 FYNNEI. CDR3 DNA: TGTGCCAGCAGGGCTATCTGGGCAGGCGACCTCAATCAGCCCCAGCATTTT. Protein sequence: CASRAIWAGDLNQPQHF.

The chain carries TRBV28 and TRBJ1-4; 10 positions agree with TRBD1. The CDR3 is 16 residues long. J lost 7 bases, V lost 4 bases, and 9 bases had no gene match. The germline CDR1 and CDR2 sequences are MDHEN and SYDVKM. The CDR3 sequence: CASSSAWDRGGEKLFF. Here the CDR3 DNA reads TGTGCCAGCAGTTCAGCCTGGGACAGGGGAGGTGAAAAACTGTTTTTT. The whole variable domain, filled in from reference TRBV28 and TRBJ1-4, reads DVKVTQSSRYLVKRTGEKVFLECVQDMDHENMFWYRQDPGLGLRLIYFSYDVKMKEKGDIPEGYSVSREKKERFSLILESASTNQTSMYLCASSSAWDRGGEKLFFGSGTQLSVL.

This clone was counted between two and nine times. The V and J genes are TRBV11-3 and TRBJ1-2, with a weak D call TRBD1 (5 bases). From germline, CDR1 is SGHNT and CDR2 YENEEA. V was cut by 5 bases and J by 3 bases, with 13 bases left in between. This CDR3 has 14 residues. The chain's CDR3 is CASSPRGTHYGYTF. CDR3 bases: TGTGCCAGCAGCCCGCGGGGGACCCACTATGGCTACACCTTC.

This clone has just a few counts. This rearrangement joins TRBV7-2 to TRBJ2-2; TRBD1 aligns across 9 bases. After removal of 7 bases from V and 4 bases from J, the junction contained 7 bases not matched to a gene. Germline V gene data show CDR1 as SGHTA and CDR2 as FQGNSA. The CDR3 spans 15 residues. CDR3 sequence reads: CASTFGTGRTGELFF. The CDR3 DNA reads as TGTGCCAGCACCTTCGGGACAGGGCGCACCGGGGAGCTGTTTTTT.

V gene TRBV10-3 combines with J gene TRBJ1-3; no definite D call. V was shortened by 7 bases and J by 4 bases, with 17 bases between the two germline ends. The CDR3 is made up of 15 amino acids. CDR1 and CDR2 (germline): ENHRY, SYGVKD. CDR3 region: CAITPGPSGGNTIYF. The CDR3 DNA is TGTGCCATCACCCCGGGCCCATCGGGGGGAAACACCATATATTTT.

The chain combines TRBV9 with TRBJ1-2, with D perhaps matching TRBD1 (5 bases). Trimming removed 0 bases at V and 7 bases at J, with 22 bases between. The CDR3 loop spans 17 amino acids. Germline loops: CDR1 SGDLS, CDR2 YYNGEE. Here the CDR3 DNA reads TGTGCCAGCAGCGTAGGAAAAGTGGTGCAGGGTGAGATTGGCTACACCTTC. As protein: CASSVGKVVQGEIGYTF.